The T cell receptor beta chain described here comes from a study of cytomegalovirus exposure and HLA in healthy donors. 60 Vbeta and 13 Jbeta primers were used in PCR. TCRdb keeps only in-frame clones here, not all; method: immunoSEQ multiplex PCR. The repertoire holds under 110,000 clones, with around 80% as singletons. The origin of this receptor is a man between 60 and 75 years old in good health and CMV-seronegative. Sequenced: PBMCs.

The CDR3 protein is CASSQERQRAINTGELFF. The CDR3 nucleotides read TGCGCCAGCAGCCAAGAGAGACAGAGAGCAATTAACACCGGGGAGCTGTTTTTT. The J gene is TRBJ2-2, the V gene TRBV4-1, with D perhaps TRBD1 (5 bases). Trimming left V 0 bases short and J 2 bases short, with 16 bases between. The CDR3 has 18 amino acids. The germline V gene has CDR1 MGHRA and CDR2 YSYEKL.